A selection of T cell receptor beta chains follows, all from one sample in a study of cytomegalovirus exposure and HLA in healthy donors. Using immunoSEQ multiplex PCR, the repertoire was profiled, and TCRdb retains in-frame clones only, with some absent. The table records more than 50,000 clones, just under 95% of them present only once. The material sequenced was PBMCs. The origin of the receptors is a man in his late teens or twenties in good health and CMV-seronegative. The CDR3 runs from the conserved cysteine through the conserved F or W. D genes are given only for firm matches. Size is stated for part of the rows, as once, few or many counts, or as a class when the clone is expanded.

v_call	clone_size	j_call	d_call	cdr3_length	cdr3_nt	cdr3_aa
TRBV5-1	-	TRBJ2-4	-	17	TGCGCCAGCAGCTTGGGGTCCCCCCAACTAGCCAAAAACATTCAGTACTTC	CASSLGSPQLAKNIQYF
TRBV5-1	once	TRBJ1-1	-	13	TGCGCCAGCAGCCTGGGACGGGACACTGAAGCTTTCTTT	CASSLGRDTEAFF
TRBV18	-	TRBJ2-5	TRBD2	15	TGTGCCAGCTCACCAAGGCCTAGCGGGATCGAGACCCAGTACTTC	CASSPRPSGIETQYF
TRBV7-8	-	TRBJ1-2	TRBD1	14	TGTGCCAGCAGCACCAGGACAGGGAACCATGGCTACACCTTC	CASSTRTGNHGYTF
TRBV7-9	once	TRBJ2-3	-	16	TGTGCCAGCAGCTTATGGGCAGGGCCGAGCACAGATACGCAGTATTTT	CASSLWAGPSTDTQYF
TRBV5-8	-	TRBJ2-3	TRBD2	16	TGTGCCAGCAGCTTGGAGGGACTAGTTTTGCATGATACGCAGTATTTT	CASSLEGLVLHDTQYF
TRBV19	-	TRBJ2-1	TRBD2	15	TGTGCCAGTAGGGCGACTAGCGGGAGGCGAAATGAGCAGTTCTTC	CASRATSGRRNEQFF
TRBV5-1	-	TRBJ1-5	-	15	TGCGCCAGCAGCTTGGCGGGAACCGCCTCGGGGCCCCAGCATTTT	CASSLAGTASGPQHF
TRBV11-3	-	TRBJ2-2	-	17	TGTGCCAGCAGCCCAGGACAGCCCTTTACGAACACCGGGGAGCTGTTTTTT	CASSPGQPFTNTGELFF
TRBV6-1	-	TRBJ2-7	TRBD2	15	TGTGCCAGCAGTGGTCCGGGGGGACTACCGGGAGAGCAGTACTTC	CASSGPGGLPGEQYF
TRBV9	-	TRBJ1-5	-	14	TGTGCCAGCAGCCTAGGAGGGGGACCTCAGCCCCAGCATTTT	CASSLGGGPQPQHF
TRBV7-8	-	TRBJ1-1	TRBD1	15	TGTGCCAGCAGCTTACCGGACAGGTTGAACACTGAAGCTTTCTTT	CASSLPDRLNTEAFF
TRBV29-1	-	TRBJ1-2	-	11	TGCAGCGTTGTCTCGGACTATGGCTACACCTTC	CSVVSDYGYTF
TRBV5-6	-	TRBJ1-4	TRBD1	14	TGTGCCAGCAGCTTTGGGACAGGGAATGAAAAACTGTTTTTT	CASSFGTGNEKLFF
TRBV27	-	TRBJ1-3	-	13	TGTGCCAGCAGTCCCCCGAGGGGAAACACCATATATTTT	CASSPPRGNTIYF
TRBV30	-	TRBJ2-1	TRBD2	18	TGTGCCTGGAGTGAGGGACTAGCGGGAGGGCCCTCCCCTAATGAGCAGTTCTTC	CAWSEGLAGGPSPNEQFF
TRBV9	-	TRBJ2-3	TRBD1	15	TGTGCCAGCAGCGAGGGGGCTGTAAGAGGAGATACGCAGTATTTT	CASSEGAVRGDTQYF
TRBV7-3	-	TRBJ2-3	-	16	TGTGCCAGCAGCCGAGGAGGTTCGCAGCGCACAGATACGCAGTATTTT	CASSRGGSQRTDTQYF
TRBV2	once	TRBJ2-5	TRBD2	14	TGTGCCAGCGGACGGGAGGCCCCGGGAGAGACCCAGTACTTC	CASGREAPGETQYF
TRBV4-3	large	TRBJ2-5	-	14	TGCGCCAGCAGCCAAGTACCTCACACAGAGACCCAGTACTTC	CASSQVPHTETQYF
TRBV5-8	-	TRBJ1-5	-	16	TGTGCCAGCAGCTTGGGGACGGGGAATAGCAATCAGCCCCAGCATTTT	CASSLGTGNSNQPQHF
TRBV11-2	-	TRBJ2-3	-	17	TGTGCCAGCAGCTTCCTTTTGGGAGGAAGGAGGACAGATACGCAGTATTTT	CASSFLLGGRRTDTQYF
TRBV15	-	TRBJ2-1	TRBD2	14	TGTGCCACCAGACGAGCGGGAGCACCCAATGAGCAGTTCTTC	CATRRAGAPNEQFF
TRBV5-6	once	TRBJ1-5	-	13	TGTGCCAGCAGCTTGGGACGAGGTCAGCCCCAGCATTTT	CASSLGRGQPQHF
TRBV27	-	TRBJ2-3	TRBD2	23	TGTGCCAGCAGCCGAGTTCTGTACCCACTAGCGGGAGGGCCCAGGACCTACACAGATACGCAGTATTTT	CASSRVLYPLAGGPRTYTDTQYF
TRBV5-6	-	TRBJ2-2	-	15	TGTGCCAGCAGCTTCACGGAGACGAACACCGGGGAGCTGTTTTTT	CASSFTETNTGELFF
TRBV29-1	-	TRBJ1-2	TRBD1	12	TGCAGCGCCATGACAGGGTGGAGTGGCTACACCTTC	CSAMTGWSGYTF
TRBV7-9	-	TRBJ2-7	-	14	TGTGCCAGCAGCTTAGAAGCAGGGGCCTACGAGCAGTACTTC	CASSLEAGAYEQYF
TRBV5-1	-	TRBJ2-1	TRBD2	16	TGCGCCAGCAGGTCGGCTAGCGGGAGGGCCGAGGGTGAGCAGTTCTTC	CASRSASGRAEGEQFF
TRBV14	-	TRBJ2-1	-	14	TGTGCCAGCAGCCAAGATTTCAATTCCCATGAGCAGTTCTTC	CASSQDFNSHEQFF
TRBV30	-	TRBJ2-5	-	13	TGTGCCTGGAGTGTGCAGGGGAGAGAGACCCAGTACTTC	CAWSVQGRETQYF
TRBV9	-	TRBJ1-5	TRBD1	15	TGTGCCAGCAGCGATAGGACAGGATTCAATCAGCCCCAGCATTTT	CASSDRTGFNQPQHF